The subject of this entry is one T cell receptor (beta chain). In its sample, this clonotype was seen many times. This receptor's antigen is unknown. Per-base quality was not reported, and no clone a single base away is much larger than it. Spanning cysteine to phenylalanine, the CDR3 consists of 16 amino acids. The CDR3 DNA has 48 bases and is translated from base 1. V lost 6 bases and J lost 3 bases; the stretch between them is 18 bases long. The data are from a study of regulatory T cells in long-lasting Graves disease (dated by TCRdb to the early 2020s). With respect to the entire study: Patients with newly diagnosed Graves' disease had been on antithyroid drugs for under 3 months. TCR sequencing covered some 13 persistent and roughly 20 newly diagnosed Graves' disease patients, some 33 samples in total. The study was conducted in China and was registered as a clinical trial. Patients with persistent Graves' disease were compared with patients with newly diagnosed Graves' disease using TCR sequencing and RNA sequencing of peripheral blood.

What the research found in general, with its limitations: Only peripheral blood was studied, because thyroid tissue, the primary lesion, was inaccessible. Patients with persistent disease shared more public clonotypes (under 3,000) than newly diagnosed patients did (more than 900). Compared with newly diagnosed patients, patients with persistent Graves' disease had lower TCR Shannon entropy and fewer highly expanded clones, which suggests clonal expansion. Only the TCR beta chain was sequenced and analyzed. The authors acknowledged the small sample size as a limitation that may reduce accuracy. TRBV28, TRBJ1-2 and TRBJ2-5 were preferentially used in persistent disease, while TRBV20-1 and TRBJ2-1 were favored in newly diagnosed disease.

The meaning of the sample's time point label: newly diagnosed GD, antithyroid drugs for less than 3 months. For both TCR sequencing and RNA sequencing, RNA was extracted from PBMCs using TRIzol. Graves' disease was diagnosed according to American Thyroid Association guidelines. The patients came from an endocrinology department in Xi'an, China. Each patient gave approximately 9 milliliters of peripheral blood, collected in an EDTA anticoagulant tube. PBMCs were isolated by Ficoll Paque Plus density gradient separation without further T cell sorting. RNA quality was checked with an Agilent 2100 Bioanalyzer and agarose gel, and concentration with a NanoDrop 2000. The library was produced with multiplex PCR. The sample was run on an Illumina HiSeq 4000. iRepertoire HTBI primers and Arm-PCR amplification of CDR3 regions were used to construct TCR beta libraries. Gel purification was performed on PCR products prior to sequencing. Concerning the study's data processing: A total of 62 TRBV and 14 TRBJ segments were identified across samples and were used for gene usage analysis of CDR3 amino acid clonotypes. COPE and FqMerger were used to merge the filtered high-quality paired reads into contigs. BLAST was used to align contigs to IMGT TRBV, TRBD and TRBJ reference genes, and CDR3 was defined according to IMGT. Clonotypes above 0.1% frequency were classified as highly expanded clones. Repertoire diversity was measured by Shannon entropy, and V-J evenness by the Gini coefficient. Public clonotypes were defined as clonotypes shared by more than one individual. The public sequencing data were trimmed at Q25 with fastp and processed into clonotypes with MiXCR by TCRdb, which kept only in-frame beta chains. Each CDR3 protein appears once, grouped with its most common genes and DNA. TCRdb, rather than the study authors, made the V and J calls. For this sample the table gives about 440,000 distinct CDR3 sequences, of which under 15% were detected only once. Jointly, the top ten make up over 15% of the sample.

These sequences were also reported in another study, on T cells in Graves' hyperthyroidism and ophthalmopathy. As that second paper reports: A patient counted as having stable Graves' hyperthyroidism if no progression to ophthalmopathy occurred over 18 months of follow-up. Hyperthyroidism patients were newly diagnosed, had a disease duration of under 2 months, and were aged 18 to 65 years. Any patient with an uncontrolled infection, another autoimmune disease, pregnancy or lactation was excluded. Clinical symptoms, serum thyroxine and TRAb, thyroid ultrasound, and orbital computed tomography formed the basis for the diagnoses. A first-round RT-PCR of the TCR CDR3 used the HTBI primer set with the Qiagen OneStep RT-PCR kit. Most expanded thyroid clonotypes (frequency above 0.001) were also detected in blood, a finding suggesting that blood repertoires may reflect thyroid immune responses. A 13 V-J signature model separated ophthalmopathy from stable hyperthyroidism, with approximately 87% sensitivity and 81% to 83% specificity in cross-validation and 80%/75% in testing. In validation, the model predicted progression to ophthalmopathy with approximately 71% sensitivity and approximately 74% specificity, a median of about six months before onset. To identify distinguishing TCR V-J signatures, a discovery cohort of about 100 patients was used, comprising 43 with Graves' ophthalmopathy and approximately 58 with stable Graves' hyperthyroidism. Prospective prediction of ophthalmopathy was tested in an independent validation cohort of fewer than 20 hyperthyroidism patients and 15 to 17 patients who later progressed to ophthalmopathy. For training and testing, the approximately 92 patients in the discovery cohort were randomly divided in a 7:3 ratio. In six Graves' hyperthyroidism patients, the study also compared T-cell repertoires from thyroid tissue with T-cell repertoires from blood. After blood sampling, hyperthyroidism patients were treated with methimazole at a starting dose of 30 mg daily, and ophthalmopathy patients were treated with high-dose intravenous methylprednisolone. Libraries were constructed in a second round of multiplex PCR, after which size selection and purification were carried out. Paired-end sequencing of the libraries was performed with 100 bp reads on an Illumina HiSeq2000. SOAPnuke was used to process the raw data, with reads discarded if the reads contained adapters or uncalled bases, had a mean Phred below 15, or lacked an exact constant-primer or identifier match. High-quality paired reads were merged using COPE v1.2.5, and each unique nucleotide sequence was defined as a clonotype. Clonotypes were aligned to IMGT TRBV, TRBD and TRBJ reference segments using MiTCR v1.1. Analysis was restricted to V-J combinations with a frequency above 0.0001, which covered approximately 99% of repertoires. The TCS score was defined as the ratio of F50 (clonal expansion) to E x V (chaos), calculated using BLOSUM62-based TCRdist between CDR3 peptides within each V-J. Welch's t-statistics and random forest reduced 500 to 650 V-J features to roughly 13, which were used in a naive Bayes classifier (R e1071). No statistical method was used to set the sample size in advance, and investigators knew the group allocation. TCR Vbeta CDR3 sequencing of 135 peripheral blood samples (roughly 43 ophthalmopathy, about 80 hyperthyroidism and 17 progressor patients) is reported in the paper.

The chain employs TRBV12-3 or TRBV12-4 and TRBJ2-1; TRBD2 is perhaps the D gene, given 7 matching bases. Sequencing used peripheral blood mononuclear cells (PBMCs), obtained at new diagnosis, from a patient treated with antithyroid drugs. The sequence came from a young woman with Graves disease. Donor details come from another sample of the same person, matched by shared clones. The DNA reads TGTGCCAGCAGCCCTTTCGGGGGAGGGGGCTACAATGAGCAGTTCTTC. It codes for CASSPFGGGGYNEQFF.